This T cell receptor (beta chain) was sequenced during a study of breast tumors, draining lymph nodes, adjacent tissues. Points from the study as a whole: Luminal-like breast cancer showed significantly greater tumor-nontumor repertoire similarity than basal-like breast cancer did. Data only fit, rather than demonstrated, lymph node origin of most tumor T cells. Most tumor T cells seemingly derive from lymph node, then expand in tumor. Tumor repertoires ranked between lymph nodes and nontumor tissue in diversity, with V and J gene preferences.

TCRdb analysed the multiplex PCR reads with MiXCR anew, one entry per CDR3 protein. The sample shows about 130,000 distinct CDR3 sequences, 20% to 25% of them seen only once. CDR3 length: 16 residues. The germline gives CDR1 SGHDT, CDR2 YYEEEE. Trimming cost V 4 bases and J 5 bases, with 21 bases left between them. A note on this clonotype: Its matching antigen is unknown.

Samples came from axillary lymph nodes draining the breast cancer. The sample taken for sequencing was axillary lymph node tissue. The source of this sequence is a female donor with breast cancer. Some clones in this sample may be carry-over from other donors' samples. The J gene is TRBJ2-5, the V gene TRBV5-6; D unresolved. For the CDR3, the DNA is TGTGCCAGCAGCAAAGATCAAAGTGGTCTCTGGGAGACCCAGTACTTC. Its protein is CASSKDQSGLWETQYF.